This TCR beta chain originates from a study of shared clonotypes between healthy human individuals. General study results and limits: Clonotypes shared by all four donors outscored non-shared clonotypes in generation probability.

The germline CDR1 and CDR2 sequences are ENHRY and SYGVKD. V lost 2 bases to trimming and J lost 8 bases; unmatched junction nucleotides: 2. The CDR3 has 13 amino acids. Donors, healthy HIV-negative adults, lacked recent acute infections or vaccinations. A split of CD4+ cells into CD45RA+ naive and CD45RA-negative memory subsets was performed. About this clone itself: Its antigen is undetermined.

200 ng DNA, tens of thousands of T cell genomes, went into each sorted-subset replicate PCR. Using immunoSEQ multiplex PCR, the repertoire was profiled, and TCRdb retains in-frame clones only, with some absent. In the table there are 2 million to 2.5 million clones, roughly 94% of which are singletons. The J gene is TRBJ1-4, the V gene TRBV10-3; TRBD1 agrees at 7 bases. This receptor was obtained from a man younger than 30 in good health. The material sequenced was naive CD4+ T cells sorted from blood. Subset denoted: CD45RA+ positively selected. The CDR3 is CAISEGQVEKLFF. The DNA for the CDR3 is TGTGCCATCAGTGAGGGACAGGTAGAAAAACTGTTTTTT.